These 31 T cell receptor beta chains were all obtained from the same sample, sequenced in a study of T cell repertoires in cytomegalovirus infection. One entry per CDR3 protein results from TCRdb running MiXCR on the reads. Seen here are some 920,000 distinct CDR3 sequences, roughly 30% observed once, and the top ten hold more than 12%. For these TCRs, the target antigens are not known. The sample consisted of cultured CD8+ T cells from PBMCs, taken from culture after CMV antigen stimulation. The receptors were gathered from a human donor in good health (CMV status not recorded). Some clones in this sample may be carry-over from other donors' samples.

The chain combines TRBV20-1 with TRBJ2-2; TRBD2 matches at 12 bases. CDR3 length: 16 amino acids. The V gene end was trimmed by 3 bases and the J gene end by 7 bases; junction bases not matched to a gene: 9. Germline CDR1 is DFQATT and CDR2 is SNEGSKA (reference sequence). CDR3 sequence: CSAREGLAGLDGELFF. The CDR3 DNA reads TGCAGTGCTAGGGAGGGACTAGCGGGCCTAGACGGGGAGCTGTTTTTT.

This sequence joins TRBV11-2 and TRBJ1-1; D perhaps matches TRBD1 (5 bases). V gave up 6 bases and J gave up 11 bases, with 10 bases separating them. Per germline, CDR1 SGHAT and CDR2 FQNNGV. The CDR3 extends over 10 amino acids. The CDR3 is CASSTGVAFF. The CDR3 nucleotides read TGTGCCAGCAGTACAGGTGTCGCTTTCTTT.

This clonotype appeared a single time. The V and J genes are TRBV5-1 and TRBJ1-1, with 7 bases aligning to TRBD1. The V gene's germline CDR1 is SGHRS and CDR2 YFSETQ. This CDR3 spans 15 amino acids. J gave up 0 bases and V 4 bases, and 6 bases lay outside the gene matches. The CDR3 nucleotides are TGCGCCAGCAGCGGTCAGGGGGGAGTGAACACTGAAGCTTTCTTT. This encodes CASSGQGGVNTEAFF.

This chain uses TRBV4-2 with TRBJ2-7, with 8 bases aligning to TRBD1. The CDR3 has 18 residues. The germline gives CDR1 LGHNA, CDR2 YNFKEQ. The ends lost 3 bases at V and 4 bases at J; junction bases unmatched: 17. The CDR3 loop reads CASSHPGAVDRVLYEQYF. For the CDR3, the DNA is TGTGCCAGCAGCCATCCTGGGGCCGTGGACAGGGTGTTGTACGAGCAGTACTTC.

This clonotype was recorded at least ten times. The V gene is TRBV5-4, the J gene TRBJ1-4; D remains unclear. Germline-derived CDR1 and CDR2 are SGHNT and YYREEE (reference sequence). V shed 1 base and J shed 0 bases, with 10 bases lying between them. The CDR3 covers 16 residues. CDR3 sequence (DNA): TGTGCCAGCAGCTTGATGAGAGGCACAACTAATGAAAAACTGTTTTTT. This sequence encodes CASSLMRGTTNEKLFF.

The chain joins TRBV5-4 to TRBJ2-2; possible D gene TRBD1, 6 bases. Between the trimmed V and J ends, which lost 4 bases and 0 bases, there was a span of 13 bases. The germline V gene has CDR1 SGHNT and CDR2 YYREEE (reference sequence). CDR3 length: 16 amino acids. This chain's CDR3 is CASSPRDIANTGELFF. The DNA for the CDR3 is TGTGCCAGCAGCCCTAGGGACATAGCGAACACCGGGGAGCTGTTTTTT. Based on the CDR3 plus reference TRBV5-4 and TRBJ2-2, the full variable domain is ETGVTQSPTHLIKTRGQQVTLRCSSQSGHNTVSWYQQALGQGPQFIFQYYREEENGRGNFPPRFSGLQFPNYSSELNVNALELDDSALYLCASSPRDIANTGELFFGEGSRLTVL.

The chain has TRBV6-2 or TRBV6-3 and TRBJ2-7; D may be TRBD1 (6 bases). Trimming shortened V by 6 bases and J by 7 bases, and 19 bases separated the two germline ends. CDR1 and CDR2 from the germline V gene are MNHEY and SVGEGT. CDR3 length: 14 amino acids. The CDR3 region is CASSLEPGQNEQYV. For the CDR3, the DNA is TGTGCCAGCAGCCTCGAGCCGGGACAAAATGAGCAGTACGTC.

The V and J genes are TRBV7-6 and TRBJ1-2, with 7 nucleotides matching TRBD1. CDR1 is SGHVS and CDR2 is FNYEAQ in the germline V gene. The CDR3 is 16 amino acids. The trim removed 5 bases at V and 4 bases at J, leaving 13 bases unmatched. In DNA, the CDR3 is TGTGCCAGCAGCCCACGAGGACAGGCATTTGGCTATGGCTACACCTTC. Translating it yields CASSPRGQAFGYGYTF.

The sample holds a few counts of this clonotype. J is TRBJ2-1 and V is TRBV6-5, with D unresolved. V was trimmed by 10 bases and J by 6 bases, leaving 10 bases between them. Germline loops: CDR1 MNHEY, CDR2 SVGAGI. This CDR3 has 11 residues. In nucleotides, the CDR3 is TGTGCCATAGGACCCCCCAATGAGCAGTTCTTC. It specifies CAIGPPNEQFF.

This clonotype was seen more than once but under ten times. This chain joins TRBV11-3 and TRBJ2-7, with 12 bases that match TRBD2. Germline CDR1 SGHNT, CDR2 YENEEA. This CDR3 spans 16 amino acids. The V segment lost 4 bases and the J segment 2 bases; nucleotides outside the gene matches: 6. Here the CDR3 reads CASSYDGLAGTYEQYF. The CDR3 DNA reads as TGTGCCAGCAGCTACGACGGACTAGCGGGGACCTACGAGCAGTACTTC.

This clonotype has ten or more counts. V and J are TRBV7-2 and TRBJ2-7; 12 bases are shared with TRBD2. CDR3 length: 16 amino acids. Germline trimming cut 5 bases from V and 3 bases from J; bases unmatched to any gene: 8. CDR1 and CDR2 from the germline V gene are SGHTA and FQGNSA. CDR3 protein: CASSLRTSGTLYEQYF. In DNA, the CDR3 is TGTGCCAGCAGCCTCCGGACTAGCGGGACTCTCTACGAGCAGTACTTC.

The V gene is TRBV29-1, the J gene TRBJ2-1; D is perhaps TRBD2 (5 bases). Trimming pared 5 bases from V and 5 bases from J, leaving 19 bases between. The CDR3 is made up of 15 amino acids. Germline CDR1 SQVTM, CDR2 ANQGSEA. The CDR3 coding sequence is TGCAGCGTTCCCGATATGGACTGGGAAGACAATGAGCAGTTCTTC. This gives the protein CSVPDMDWEDNEQFF.

This chain links TRBV7-6 with TRBJ2-5; the D is unclear. The V end was cut by 5 bases, the J end by 2 bases, with 15 bases between. The CDR3 is 15 residues long. The V gene's germline CDR1 is SGHVS and CDR2 FNYEAQ. The CDR3 here is CASSRSPIYQETQYF. The CDR3 DNA is TGTGCCAGCAGCCGAAGCCCGATCTATCAAGAGACCCAGTACTTC.

In its sample, this clonotype was seen a few times. The V and J genes are TRBV6-1 and TRBJ1-5; D is unresolved. Germline V CDR1 and CDR2: MNHNS, SASEGT. The CDR3 has 13 residues. Between the trimmed V and J ends, which lost 6 bases and 0 bases, there was a span of 6 bases. This chain's CDR3 is CASRQLSNQPQHF. The CDR3, as DNA: TGTGCCAGCAGACAGCTTAGCAATCAGCCCCAGCATTTT.

This clonotype was picked up one time. This chain uses TRBV4-3 with TRBJ2-4; TRBD1 matches at 8 bases. This CDR3 region has 17 residues. CDR1 is LGHNA and CDR2 is YSLEER in the germline V gene. The junction had 7 bases not matched to a gene; V was cut back by 2 bases and J by 1 base. This CDR3 reads CASSQRDRLVAKNIQYF. The CDR3 DNA follows: TGCGCCAGCAGCCAACGGGACAGGTTGGTGGCCAAAAACATTCAGTACTTC.

A few counts support this clonotype. The chain's CDR3 is CASSLSQGDLGTEAFF. As DNA, the CDR3 is TGTGCCAGCAGTTTATCACAGGGAGATTTGGGCACTGAAGCTTTCTTT. V usage is TRBV27 and J usage is TRBJ1-1; possible D gene TRBD1, 6 bases. CDR3 size: 16 residues. Trimming stripped 0 bases from V and 4 bases from J, with 15 bases between. Germline-derived CDR1 and CDR2 are MNHEY and SMNVEV (reference sequence).

This sequence joins TRBV7-6 and TRBJ2-3; D is tentatively TRBD1 or TRBD2 (5 bases each). This CDR3 is built from 13 residues. V lost 4 bases and J lost 2, with 7 bases in between. Germline V lookup: CDR1 SGHVS, CDR2 FNYEAQ. CDR3 nucleotide sequence: TGTGCCAGCAGCTCGGGACCCACAGATACGCAGTATTTT. Its translation: CASSSGPTDTQYF.

The table lists this clonotype with a few counts. The J gene is TRBJ2-7, the V gene TRBV7-2; D gene uncertain. This CDR3 has 13 amino acids. Looked up from germline, CDR1 is SGHTA and CDR2 is FQGNSA. Trimming pared 0 bases from V and 7 bases from J, leaving 10 bases between. CDR3 amino acids: CASSLALLREQYV. The CDR3 bases are TGTGCCAGCAGCTTAGCTCTTTTACGAGAGCAGTACGTC.

This clonotype was observed at least ten times. The V call is TRBV6-1, the J call TRBJ2-1; 11 nucleotides align to TRBD2. CDR1 is MNHNS, CDR2 SASEGT, per germline. The CDR3 consists of 14 residues. The J segment lost 7 bases and the V segment lost 9 bases, leaving 8 bases of the junction unmatched. CDR3: CASEISGGGNEQFF. DNA of the CDR3: TGTGCCAGTGAGATTAGCGGGGGGGGAAATGAGCAGTTCTTC.

This clonotype was detected many times. V is TRBV12-3 or TRBV12-4 and J is TRBJ2-7; 13 bases map to TRBD2. J was trimmed by 3 bases and V by 4 bases; bases with no gene match: 6. The CDR3 spans 16 residues. CDR3 nucleotide sequence: TGTGCCAGCAGTTCGATCGGGACTAGCGGGGACTACGAGCAGTACTTC. Its protein is CASSSIGTSGDYEQYF.

With regard to this clonotype: A much bigger clone sits one base away, suggesting this may be a read error. The rearrangement links TRBV6-1 to TRBJ1-5; a weak D match, TRBD1 (6 bases). The CDR3 is made up of 16 amino acids. CDR1 and CDR2 (germline): MNHNS, SASEGT. This CDR3 is CASCDFPRGVNQPQHF. The CDR3 DNA is TGTGCCAGCTGTGATTTTCCCAGGGGAGTTAATCAGCCCCAGCATTTT.

The chain joins TRBV19 to TRBJ1-2; tentatively, D is TRBD1 (5 bases). V dropped 6 bases and J dropped 0 bases, with 11 bases sitting between them. The germline V gene encodes CDR1 LNHDA and CDR2 SQIVND (reference sequence). The CDR3 is 14 amino acids. The CDR3 is CASRPRTTNYGYTF. The CDR3 coding sequence is TGTGCCAGTAGACCACGGACAACTAACTATGGCTACACCTTC.

At least ten counts were recorded for this clonotype. This chain joins TRBV19 and TRBJ1-5, with D possibly TRBD1 on 6 matching bases. CDR3 size: 17 residues. Trimming pared 5 bases from V and 2 bases from J, leaving 19 bases between. Germline V lookup: CDR1 LNHDA, CDR2 SQIVND (reference sequence). The CDR3 DNA is TGTGCCAGTAGTTCCCGGGACATCTATTTCCGCAATCAGCCCCAGCATTTT. Protein: CASSSRDIYFRNQPQHF. The variable domain in full, completed from reference TRBV19 and TRBJ1-5, reads DGGITQSPKYLFRKEGQNVTLSCEQNLNHDAMYWYRQDPGQGLRLIYYSQIVNDFQKGDIAEGYSVSREKKESFPLTVTSAQKNPTAFYLCASSSRDIYFRNQPQHFGDGTRLSIL.

The rearrangement joins TRBV19 to TRBJ2-1; 13 bases align to TRBD2. This CDR3 has 16 amino acids. The trim removed 8 bases at V and 3 bases at J, leaving 7 bases unmatched. Germline lookup yields CDR1 LNHDA and CDR2 SQIVND (reference sequence). CDR3 amino acids: CASQGTSGKDYNEQFF. In nucleotides, the CDR3 is TGTGCCAGTCAAGGGACTAGCGGGAAGGACTACAATGAGCAGTTCTTC.

This clonotype was seen ten or more times. J is TRBJ2-7 and V is TRBV7-9; a weak D match, TRBD2 (6 bases). The V and J ends lost 5 bases and 9 bases respectively, with 17 bases between them. CDR1 is SEHNR, CDR2 FQNEAQ, per germline (reference sequence). The CDR3 is 13 amino acids. The CDR3 region is CASSDEGLRGQYV. The CDR3 region has the DNA TGTGCCAGCAGCGACGAGGGCCTGCGGGGGCAGTACGTC.

There are a few counts of this clonotype. The gene calls are TRBV27 and TRBJ1-1; possible D gene TRBD1, 5 bases. The CDR3 loop spans 19 amino acids. Germline V gene data show CDR1 as MNHEY and CDR2 as SMNVEV (reference sequence). V shed 0 bases and J shed 1 base, with 21 bases lying between them. The CDR3 sequence: CASSLSLGLMGGENTEAFF. In DNA form, the CDR3 reads TGTGCCAGCAGTTTATCACTCGGCCTTATGGGAGGGGAGAACACTGAAGCTTTCTTT.

In its sample, this clonotype was seen a few times. The chain links TRBV11-3 to TRBJ1-3, with unresolved D. The CDR3 has 16 amino acids. Germline V lookup: CDR1 SGHNT, CDR2 YENEEA. Trimming shortened V by 0 bases and J by 0 bases, and 9 bases separated the two germline ends. CDR3 bases: TGTGCCAGCAGCTTAGACGGACGGAGCTCTGGAAACACCATATATTTT. Encoded protein: CASSLDGRSSGNTIYF.

V is TRBV27 and J is TRBJ2-1; D is unresolved. The CDR3 is 18 amino acids. CDR1 MNHEY and CDR2 SMNVEV come from the germline V gene (reference sequence). Trimming took 5 bases from V and 0 from J, leaving 20 bases between them. The DNA for the CDR3 is TGTGCCAGCAGTGATAACCCCCTCCGACGGAGCTCCTACAATGAGCAGTTCTTC. Residues: CASSDNPLRRSSYNEQFF.

This clonotype was observed a few times. The chain is built from TRBV7-9 and TRBJ2-1, with D possibly TRBD2 on 5 matching bases. V lost 10 bases and J lost 9, with 16 bases in between. The CDR3 contains 12 residues. Germline V gene lookup returns CDR1 SEHNR and CDR2 FQNEAQ (reference sequence). The CDR3 protein is CATPAGGGEQFF. CDR3 nucleotide sequence: TGTGCCACCCCGGCAGGAGGCGGTGAGCAGTTCTTC. Supplemented by reference TRBV7-9 and TRBJ2-1, the full variable domain reads DTGVSQNPRHKITKRGQNVTFRCDPISEHNRLYWYRQTLGQGPEFLTYFQNEAQLEKSRLLSDRFSAERPKGSFSTLEIQRTEQGDSAMYLCATPAGGGEQFFGPGTRLTVL.

This clonotype was counted a few times. CDR3 sequence (DNA): TGTGCCAGCAGCCAAGGGGAAAGGGTCAACAATGAGCAGTTCTTC. Amino acids: CASSQGERVNNEQFF. This sequence joins TRBV3-1 and TRBJ2-1; D gene uncertain. Trimming took 1 base from V and 5 from J, leaving 12 bases between them. CDR1 and CDR2 from the germline V gene are LGHDT and YNNKEL (reference sequence). The CDR3 runs to 15 residues.

The chain recombines TRBV6-2 or TRBV6-3 with TRBJ2-5; 7 nucleotides agree with TRBD1. The CDR3 length is 15 residues. The V gene end was trimmed by 7 bases and the J gene end by 0 bases; junction bases not matched to a gene: 8. CDR1 MNHEY and CDR2 SVGEGT come from the germline V gene. CDR3 region: CASTIGTAYQETQYF. The CDR3 nucleotides read TGTGCCAGCACCATTGGGACAGCGTACCAAGAGACCCAGTACTTC.